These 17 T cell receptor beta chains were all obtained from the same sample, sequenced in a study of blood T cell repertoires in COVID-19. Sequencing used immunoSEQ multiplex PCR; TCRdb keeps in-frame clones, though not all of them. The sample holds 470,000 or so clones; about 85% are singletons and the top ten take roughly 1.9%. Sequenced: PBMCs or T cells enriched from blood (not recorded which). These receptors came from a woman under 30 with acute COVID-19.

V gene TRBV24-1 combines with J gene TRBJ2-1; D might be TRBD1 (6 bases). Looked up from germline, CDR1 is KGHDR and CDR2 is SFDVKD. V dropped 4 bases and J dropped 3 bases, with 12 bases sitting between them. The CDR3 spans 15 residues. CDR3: CATSERVGGYNEQFF. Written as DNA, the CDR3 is TGTGCCACCAGTGAGAGGGTAGGGGGCTACAATGAGCAGTTCTTC.

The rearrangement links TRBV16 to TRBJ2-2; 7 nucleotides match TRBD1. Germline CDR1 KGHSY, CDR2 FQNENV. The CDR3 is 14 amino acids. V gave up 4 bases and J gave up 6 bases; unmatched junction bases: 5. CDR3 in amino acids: CASSLTGVSGELFF. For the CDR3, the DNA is TGTGCCAGCAGCCTAACAGGGGTCTCCGGGGAGCTGTTTTTT. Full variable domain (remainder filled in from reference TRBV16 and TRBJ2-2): GEEVAQTPKHLVRGEGQKAKLYCAPIKGHSYVFWYQQVLKNEFKFLISFQNENVFDETGMPKERFSAKCLPNSPCSLEIQATKLEDSAVYFCASSLTGVSGELFFGEGSRLTVL.

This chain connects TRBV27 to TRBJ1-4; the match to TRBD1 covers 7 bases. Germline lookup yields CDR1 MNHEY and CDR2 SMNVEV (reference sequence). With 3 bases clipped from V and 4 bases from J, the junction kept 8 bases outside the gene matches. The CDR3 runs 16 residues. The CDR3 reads CASSFRGTVLNEKLFF. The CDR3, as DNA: TGTGCCAGCAGTTTTAGGGGGACAGTCCTTAATGAAAAACTGTTTTTT.

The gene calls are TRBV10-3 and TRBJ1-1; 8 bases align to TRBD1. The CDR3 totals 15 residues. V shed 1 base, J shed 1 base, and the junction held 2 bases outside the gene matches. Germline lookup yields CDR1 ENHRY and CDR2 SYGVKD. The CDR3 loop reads CAISELQGGNTEAFF. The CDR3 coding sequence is TGTGCCATCAGTGAGTTACAGGGGGGGAACACTGAAGCTTTCTTT.

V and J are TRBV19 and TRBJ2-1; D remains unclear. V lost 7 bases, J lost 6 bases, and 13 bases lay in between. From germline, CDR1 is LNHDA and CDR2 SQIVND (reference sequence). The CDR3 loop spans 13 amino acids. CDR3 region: CASKLAGVNEQFF. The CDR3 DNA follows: TGTGCCAGTAAGTTAGCCGGAGTCAATGAGCAGTTCTTC.

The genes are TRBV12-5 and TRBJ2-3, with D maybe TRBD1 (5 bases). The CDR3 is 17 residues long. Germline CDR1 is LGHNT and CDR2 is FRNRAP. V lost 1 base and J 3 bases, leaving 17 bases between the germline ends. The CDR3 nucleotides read TGTGCTAGTGGTTTGGCCCCCCGCCAGGGATGGACAGATACGCAGTATTTT. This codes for CASGLAPRQGWTDTQYF.

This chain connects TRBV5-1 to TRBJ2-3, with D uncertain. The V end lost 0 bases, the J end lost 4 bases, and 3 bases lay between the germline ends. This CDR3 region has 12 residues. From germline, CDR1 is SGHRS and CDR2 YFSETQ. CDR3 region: CASSLVSDTQYF. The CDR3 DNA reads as TGCGCCAGCAGCTTGGTATCAGATACGCAGTATTTT.

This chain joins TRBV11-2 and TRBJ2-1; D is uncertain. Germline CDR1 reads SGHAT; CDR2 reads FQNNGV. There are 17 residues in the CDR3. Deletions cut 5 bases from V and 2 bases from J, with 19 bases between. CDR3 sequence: CASSPHRVAEAYNEQFF. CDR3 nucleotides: TGTGCCAGCAGCCCCCACCGTGTGGCTGAGGCCTACAATGAGCAGTTCTTC.

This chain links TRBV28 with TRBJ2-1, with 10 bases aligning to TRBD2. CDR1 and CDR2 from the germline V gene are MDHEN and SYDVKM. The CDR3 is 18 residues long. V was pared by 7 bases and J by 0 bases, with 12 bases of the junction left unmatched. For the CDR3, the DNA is TGTGCCAGCACAGAATTGGGACCTAGCGGGAGCTCCTACAATGAGCAGTTCTTC. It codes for CASTELGPSGSSYNEQFF.

The CDR3 spells CASSYGLAGVEQYF. CDR3 nucleotides: TGTGCCAGCAGTTACGGGCTAGCGGGAGTCGAGCAGTACTTC. This chain joins TRBV6-5 and TRBJ2-7, with TRBD2 identical over 10 bases. This CDR3 is built from 14 residues. Germline loops: CDR1 MNHEY, CDR2 SVGAGI. V lost 2 bases, J lost 6 bases, and 4 bases stayed unmatched.

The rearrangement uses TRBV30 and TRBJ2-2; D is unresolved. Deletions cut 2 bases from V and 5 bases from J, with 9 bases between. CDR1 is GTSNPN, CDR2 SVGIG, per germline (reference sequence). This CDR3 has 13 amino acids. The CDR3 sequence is CAWSPRVTGELFF. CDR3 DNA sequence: TGTGCCTGGAGTCCACGAGTAACCGGGGAGCTGTTTTTT.

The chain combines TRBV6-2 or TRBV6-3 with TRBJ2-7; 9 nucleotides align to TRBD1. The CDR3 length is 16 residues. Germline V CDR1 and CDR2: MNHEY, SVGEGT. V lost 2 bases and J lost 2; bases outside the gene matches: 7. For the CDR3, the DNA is TGTGCCAGCAGTTACCACAGGGGGCAGGTCACCTACGAGCAGTACTTC. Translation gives CASSYHRGQVTYEQYF.

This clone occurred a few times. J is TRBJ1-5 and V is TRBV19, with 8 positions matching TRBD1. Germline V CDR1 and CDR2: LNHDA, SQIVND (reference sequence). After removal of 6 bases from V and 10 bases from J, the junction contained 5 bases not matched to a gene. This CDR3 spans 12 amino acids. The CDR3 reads CASRDQGAPQHF. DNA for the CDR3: TGTGCCAGTAGGGACCAGGGGGCTCCCCAGCATTTT.

For the CDR3, the DNA is TGTGCCAGCAGCGCCCCCTGGGGGACAAAAGCTTTCTTT. It yields the protein CASSAPWGTKAFF. The J gene is TRBJ1-1, the V gene TRBV11-2, with D perhaps TRBD1 (6 bases). Germline assignment: CDR1 SGHAT and CDR2 FQNNGV. Trimming removed 5 bases at V and 9 bases at J, with 16 bases between. CDR3 size: 13 residues. The whole variable domain, filled in from reference TRBV11-2 and TRBJ1-1, reads EAGVAQSPRYKIIEKRQSVAFWCNPISGHATLYWYQQILGQGPKLLIQFQNNGVVDDSQLPKDRFSAERLKGVDSTLKIQPAKLEDSAVYLCASSAPWGTKAFFGQGTRLTVV.

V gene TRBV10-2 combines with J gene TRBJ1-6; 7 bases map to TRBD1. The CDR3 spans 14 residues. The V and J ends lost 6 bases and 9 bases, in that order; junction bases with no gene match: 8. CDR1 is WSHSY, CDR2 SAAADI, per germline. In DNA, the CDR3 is TGCGCCAGCAGACTCCGGGACAGAGGTTCACCCCTCCACTTT. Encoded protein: CASRLRDRGSPLHF.

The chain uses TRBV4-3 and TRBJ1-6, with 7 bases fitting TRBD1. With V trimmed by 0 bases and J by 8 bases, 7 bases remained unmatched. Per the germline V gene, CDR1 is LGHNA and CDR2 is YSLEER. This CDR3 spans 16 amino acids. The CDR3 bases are TGCGCCAGCAGCCAAGACCCGGGCCAGGGGGATTCACCCCTCCACTTT. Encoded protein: CASSQDPGQGDSPLHF.

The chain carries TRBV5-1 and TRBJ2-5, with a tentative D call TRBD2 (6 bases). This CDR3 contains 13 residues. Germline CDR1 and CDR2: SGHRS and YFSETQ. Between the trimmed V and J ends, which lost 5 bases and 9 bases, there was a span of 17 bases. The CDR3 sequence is CASSPAGRGAQYF. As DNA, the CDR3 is TGCGCCAGCAGTCCCGCAGGGCGCGGGGCCCAGTACTTC.